The TCR beta chain under discussion was sequenced for a study of blood T cell repertoires in COVID-19. In the study overall: Spain, Italy and the United States supplied samples that represented acute and convalescent COVID-19. Sources were T cells, B-cell-depleted T cells, or PBMCs; the material itself was cDNA or gDNA.

The germline CDR1 and CDR2 sequences are SEHNR and FQNEAQ (reference sequence). The CDR3 is 14 residues long. J was trimmed by 3 bases and V by 4 bases; bases with no gene match: 2. Original processing notes: The authors estimated nucleated cell counts from reference gene primer amplification. Only in-frame clones appear in the TCRdb table, and some are missing; sequencing was by immunoSEQ multiplex PCR. Clone size and the V and J calls come from that table; the DNA yielded D and trimming. The sample has roughly 410,000 clones, around 89% seen once. The J gene is TRBJ2-7, the V gene TRBV7-9; 11 nucleotides line up with TRBD2. Source material: peripheral blood. The sequence came from a man aged 35-49 years with acute or convalescent COVID-19. The CDR3 loop is CASSSSGGYYEQYF. DNA of the CDR3: TGTGCCAGCAGCTCTAGCGGGGGGTACTACGAGCAGTACTTC.